What follows is one T cell receptor (beta chain) and its context. This table comes from immunoSEQ multiplex PCR, and its TCRdb copy is limited to in-frame clones, with some not included. The sample contains millions of clones, more than 90% of which appear only once. The data are from a study of shared clonotypes between healthy human individuals. The V end lost 2 bases, the J end lost 5 bases, and 4 bases lay between the germline ends. The CDR3 is made up of 11 amino acids. Germline-derived CDR1 and CDR2 are WNHNN and SYGVQD (reference sequence). The TCR originated in a man younger than 30 in good health. Material for sequencing was naive CD4+ T cells sorted from blood. Subset: CD45RA+ positively selected. This chain connects TRBV10-1 to TRBJ2-7, with D uncertain. This chain's CDR3 is CASSEGNEQYF. The DNA for the CDR3 is TGCGCCAGCAGTGAGGGGAACGAGCAGTACTTC.